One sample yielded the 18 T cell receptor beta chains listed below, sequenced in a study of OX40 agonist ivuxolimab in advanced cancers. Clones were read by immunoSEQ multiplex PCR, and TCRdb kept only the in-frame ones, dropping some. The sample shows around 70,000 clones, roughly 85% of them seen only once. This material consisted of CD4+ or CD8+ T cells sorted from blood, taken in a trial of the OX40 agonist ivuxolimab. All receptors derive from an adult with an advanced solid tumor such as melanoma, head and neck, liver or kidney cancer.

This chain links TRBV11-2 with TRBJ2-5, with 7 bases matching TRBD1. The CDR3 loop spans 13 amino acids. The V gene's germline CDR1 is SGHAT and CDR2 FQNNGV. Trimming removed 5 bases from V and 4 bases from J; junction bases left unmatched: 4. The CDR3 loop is CASSGNRGETQYF. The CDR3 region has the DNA TGTGCCAGCAGCGGAAACAGGGGAGAGACCCAGTACTTC.

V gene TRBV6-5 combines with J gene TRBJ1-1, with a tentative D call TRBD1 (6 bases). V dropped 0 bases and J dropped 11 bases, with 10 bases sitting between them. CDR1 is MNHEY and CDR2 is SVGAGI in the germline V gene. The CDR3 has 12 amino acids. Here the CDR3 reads CASSYSGGGAFF. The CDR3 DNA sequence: TGTGCCAGCAGTTACTCGGGGGGCGGGGCTTTCTTT.

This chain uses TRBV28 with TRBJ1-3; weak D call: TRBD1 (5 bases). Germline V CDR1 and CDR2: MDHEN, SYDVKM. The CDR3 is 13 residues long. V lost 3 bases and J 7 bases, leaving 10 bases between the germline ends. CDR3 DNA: TGTGCCAGCAGTTTCAGGGCCGGGAACACCATATATTTT. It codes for CASSFRAGNTIYF.

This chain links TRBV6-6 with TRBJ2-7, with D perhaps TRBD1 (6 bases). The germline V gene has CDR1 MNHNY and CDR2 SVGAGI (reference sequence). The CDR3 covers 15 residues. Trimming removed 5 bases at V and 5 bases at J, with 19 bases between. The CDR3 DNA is TGTGCCAGCAGTAGATCTGGGGGCGCAAGCCACGAGCAGTACTTC. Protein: CASSRSGGASHEQYF.

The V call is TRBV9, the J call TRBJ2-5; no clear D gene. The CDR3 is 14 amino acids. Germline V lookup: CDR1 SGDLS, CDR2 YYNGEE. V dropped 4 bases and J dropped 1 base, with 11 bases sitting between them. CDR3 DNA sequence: TGTGCCAGCAGCCCCCGGGTAGCCCAAGAGACCCAGTACTTC. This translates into CASSPRVAQETQYF.

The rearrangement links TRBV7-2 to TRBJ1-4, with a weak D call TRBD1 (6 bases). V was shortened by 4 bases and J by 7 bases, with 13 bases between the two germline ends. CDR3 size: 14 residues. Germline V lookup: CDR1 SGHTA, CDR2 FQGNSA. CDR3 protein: CASSSAGAGEKLFF. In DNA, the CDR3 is TGTGCCAGCAGCTCGGCGGGGGCGGGTGAAAAACTGTTTTTT.

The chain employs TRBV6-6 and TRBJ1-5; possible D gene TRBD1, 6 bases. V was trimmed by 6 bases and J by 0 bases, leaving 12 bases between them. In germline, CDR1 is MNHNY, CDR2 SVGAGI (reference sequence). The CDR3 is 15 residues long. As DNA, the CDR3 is TGTGCCAGCAGCCCCGGACAGCCTAGCAATCAGCCCCAGCATTTT. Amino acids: CASSPGQPSNQPQHF.

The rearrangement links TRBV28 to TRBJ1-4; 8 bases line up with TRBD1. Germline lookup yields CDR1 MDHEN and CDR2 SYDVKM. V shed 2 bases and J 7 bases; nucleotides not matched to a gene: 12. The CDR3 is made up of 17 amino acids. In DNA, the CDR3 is TGTGCCAGCAGTTTAGGCGGGGCAGGGGGCTTGGGTGAAAAACTGTTTTTT. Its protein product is CASSLGGAGGLGEKLFF.

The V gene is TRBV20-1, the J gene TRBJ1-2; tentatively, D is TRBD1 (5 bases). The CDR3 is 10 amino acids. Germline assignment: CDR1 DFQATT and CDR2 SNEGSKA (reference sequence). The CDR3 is CSPGSEGYTF. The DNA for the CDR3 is TGCAGCCCAGGGAGTGAGGGCTACACCTTC.

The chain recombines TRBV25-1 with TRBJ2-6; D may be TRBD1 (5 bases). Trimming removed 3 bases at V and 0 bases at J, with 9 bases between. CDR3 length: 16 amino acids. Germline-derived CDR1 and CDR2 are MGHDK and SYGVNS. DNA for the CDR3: TGTGCCAGCAGTGACTCAGGGTACTCTGGGGCCAACGTCCTGACTTTC. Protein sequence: CASSDSGYSGANVLTF.

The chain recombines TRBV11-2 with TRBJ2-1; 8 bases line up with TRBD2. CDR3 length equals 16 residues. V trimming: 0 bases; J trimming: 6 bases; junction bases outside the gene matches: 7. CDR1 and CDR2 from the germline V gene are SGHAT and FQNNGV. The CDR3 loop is CASSLDPGGVSNEQFF. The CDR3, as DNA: TGTGCCAGCAGCTTAGATCCGGGAGGGGTAAGCAATGAGCAGTTCTTC.

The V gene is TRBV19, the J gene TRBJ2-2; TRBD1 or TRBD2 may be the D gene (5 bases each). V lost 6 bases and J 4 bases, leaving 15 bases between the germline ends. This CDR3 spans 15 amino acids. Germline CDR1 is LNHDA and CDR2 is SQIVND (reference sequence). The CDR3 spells CASRPEAGTTGELFF. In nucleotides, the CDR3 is TGTGCCAGTAGGCCCGAGGCAGGGACCACCGGGGAGCTGTTTTTT.

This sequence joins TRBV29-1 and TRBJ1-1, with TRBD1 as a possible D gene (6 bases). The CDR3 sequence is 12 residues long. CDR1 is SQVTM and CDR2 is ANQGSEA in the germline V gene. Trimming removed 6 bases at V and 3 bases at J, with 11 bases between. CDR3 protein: CSVADSHTEAFF. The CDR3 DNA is TGCAGCGTAGCGGACAGCCACACTGAAGCTTTCTTT.

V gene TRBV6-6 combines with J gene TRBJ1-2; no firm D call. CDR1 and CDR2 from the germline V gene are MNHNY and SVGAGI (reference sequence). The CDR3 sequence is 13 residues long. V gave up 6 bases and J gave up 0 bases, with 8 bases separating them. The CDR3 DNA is TGTGCCAGCAGCCCGCTCGCTAACTATGGCTACACCTTC. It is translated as CASSPLANYGYTF.

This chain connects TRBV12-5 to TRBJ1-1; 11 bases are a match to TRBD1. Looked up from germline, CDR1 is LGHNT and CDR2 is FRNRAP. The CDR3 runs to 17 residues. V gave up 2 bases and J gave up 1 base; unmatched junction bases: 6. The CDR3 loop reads CASGLLMGTGGNTEAFF. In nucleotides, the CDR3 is TGTGCTAGTGGTTTGCTTATGGGGACAGGGGGGAACACTGAAGCTTTCTTT.

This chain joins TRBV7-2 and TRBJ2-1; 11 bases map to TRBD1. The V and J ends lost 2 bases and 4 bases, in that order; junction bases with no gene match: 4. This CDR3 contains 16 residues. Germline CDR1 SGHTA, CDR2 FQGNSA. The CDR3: CASSLRGQGVYNEQFF. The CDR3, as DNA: TGTGCCAGCAGCTTAAGGGGACAGGGGGTTTACAATGAGCAGTTCTTC.

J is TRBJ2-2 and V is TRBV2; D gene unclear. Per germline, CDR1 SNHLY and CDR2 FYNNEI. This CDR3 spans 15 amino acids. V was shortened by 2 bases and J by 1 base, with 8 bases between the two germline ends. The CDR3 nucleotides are TGTGCCAGCAGTGAATTGCGAGGGAACACCGGGGAGCTGTTTTTT. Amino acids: CASSELRGNTGELFF.

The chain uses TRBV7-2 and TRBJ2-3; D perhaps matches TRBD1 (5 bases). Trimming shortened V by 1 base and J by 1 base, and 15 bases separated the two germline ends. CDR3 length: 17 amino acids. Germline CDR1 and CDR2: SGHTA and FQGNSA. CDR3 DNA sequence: TGTGCCAGCAGCTTAGTTCCCCCAGGGTCGGGCACAGATACGCAGTATTTT. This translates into CASSLVPPGSGTDTQYF.